The T cell receptor beta chain described here comes from a study of cytomegalovirus exposure and HLA in healthy donors. This clone has a handful of counts. Vbeta (60) and Jbeta (13) primers were used in the PCR. Sequenced by immunoSEQ multiplex PCR; TCRdb stores in-frame clones only, minus some. The data contain about 160,000 clones, about 79% of them seen just once; the ten biggest clones take up about 0.93%. Sequenced sample: PBMCs. The clonotype originates from a woman aged 45-59 years in good health and CMV-seropositive.

The CDR3 DNA reads as TGTGCCAGCAGCTTAAATTCAGATCAAGAGACCCAGTACTTC. Translating it yields CASSLNSDQETQYF. The chain recombines TRBV7-3 with TRBJ2-5; no reliable D call. The V gene's germline CDR1 is SGHTA and CDR2 FQGTGA. V lost 1 base and J 2 bases, leaving 8 bases between the germline ends. The CDR3 contains 14 residues.